What follows is one TCR beta chain and its context. V lost 7 bases, J lost 2 bases, and 9 bases lay in between. CDR3 size: 14 residues. From germline, CDR1 is LNHDA and CDR2 SQIVND (reference sequence). The data were taken from a study of control samples from healthy donors and cancer patients. Assay used: immunoSEQ multiplex PCR; TCRdb lists only in-frame clones, some missing. The sample lists 100,000 to 150,000 clones; roughly 92% were seen once. This chain connects TRBV19 to TRBJ1-6; D is uncertain. Input material: blood. This clonotype originated in a man between 18 and 29 years old in good health. CDR3 sequence: CASTRAAYNSPLHF. CDR3 DNA: TGTGCCAGTACAAGGGCAGCCTATAATTCACCCCTCCACTTT.